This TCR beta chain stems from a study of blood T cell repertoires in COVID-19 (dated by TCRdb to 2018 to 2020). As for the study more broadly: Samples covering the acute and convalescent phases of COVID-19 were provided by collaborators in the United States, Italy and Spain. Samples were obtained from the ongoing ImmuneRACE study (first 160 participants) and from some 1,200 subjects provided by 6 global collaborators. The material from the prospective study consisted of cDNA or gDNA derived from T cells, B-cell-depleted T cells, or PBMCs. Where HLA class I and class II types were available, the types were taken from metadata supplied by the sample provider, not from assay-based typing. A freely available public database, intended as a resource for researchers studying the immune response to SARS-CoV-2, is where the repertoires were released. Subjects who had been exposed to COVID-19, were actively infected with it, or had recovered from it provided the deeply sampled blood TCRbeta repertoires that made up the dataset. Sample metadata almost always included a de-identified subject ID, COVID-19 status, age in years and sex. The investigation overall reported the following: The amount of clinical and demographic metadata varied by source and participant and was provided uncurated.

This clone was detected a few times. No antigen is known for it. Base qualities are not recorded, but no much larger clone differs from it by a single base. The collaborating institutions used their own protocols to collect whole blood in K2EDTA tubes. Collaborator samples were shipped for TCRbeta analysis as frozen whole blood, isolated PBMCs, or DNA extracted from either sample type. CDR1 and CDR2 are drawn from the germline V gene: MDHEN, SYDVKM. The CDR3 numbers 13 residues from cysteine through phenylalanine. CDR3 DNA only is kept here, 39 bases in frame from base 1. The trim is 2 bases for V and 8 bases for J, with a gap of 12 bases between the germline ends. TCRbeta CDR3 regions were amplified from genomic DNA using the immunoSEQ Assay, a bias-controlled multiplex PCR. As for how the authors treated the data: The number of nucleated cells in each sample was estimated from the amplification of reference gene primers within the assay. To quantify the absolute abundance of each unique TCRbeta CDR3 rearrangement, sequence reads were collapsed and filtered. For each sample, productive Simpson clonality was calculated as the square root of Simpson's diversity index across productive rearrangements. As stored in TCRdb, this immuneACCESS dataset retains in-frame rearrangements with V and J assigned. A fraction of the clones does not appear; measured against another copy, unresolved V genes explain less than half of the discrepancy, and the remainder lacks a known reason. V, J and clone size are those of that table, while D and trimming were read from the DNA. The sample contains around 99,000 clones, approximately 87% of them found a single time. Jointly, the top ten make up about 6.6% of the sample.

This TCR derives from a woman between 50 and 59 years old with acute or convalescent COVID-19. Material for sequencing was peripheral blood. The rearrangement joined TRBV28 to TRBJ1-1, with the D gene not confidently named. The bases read TGTGCCAGCAGTTTACCAGGCGGGCGGGAAGCTTTCTTT. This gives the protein CASSLPGGREAFF.